This T cell receptor (beta chain) was found in a study of blood T cell repertoires in COVID-19 (dated by TCRdb to about 2020). With regard to the full study: Samples covering the acute and convalescent phases of COVID-19 were provided by collaborators in the United States, Italy and Spain. The prospective study material was composed of cDNA or gDNA derived from T cells, B-cell-depleted T cells, or PBMCs. The dataset comprised deeply sampled blood TCRbeta repertoires from subjects exposed to, actively infected with, or recovered from COVID-19. The repertoires were made available in a free public database intended to serve as a resource for research on the immune response to SARS-CoV-2. Samples came from the ongoing ImmuneRACE study (first 160 participants) plus 1,254 subjects from 6 global collaborators. Nearly every sample came with metadata listing a de-identified subject ID, COVID-19 status, age in years and sex. HLA class I and class II types, where available, came from metadata supplied by the sample provider rather than from assay-based typing. What the authors observed across the whole study: The quantity of clinical and demographic metadata differed by source and by participant and was supplied without curation.

V loses 0 bases, J loses 2 bases, and the germline ends lie 10 bases apart. The CDR1 and CDR2 encoded by the germline V gene (reference sequence) are LNHDA and SQIVND. The CDR3 contains 15 residues, cysteine and phenylalanine counted. The kept DNA is CDR3 alone, 45 bases in frame from the first base. TCRbeta CDR3 regions were amplified from genomic DNA using the immunoSEQ Assay, a bias-controlled multiplex PCR. The paper's data handling went like this. The number of nucleated cells in each sample was estimated from the amplification of reference gene primers within the assay. Sequence reads were collapsed and filtered to measure the absolute abundance of every unique TCRbeta CDR3 rearrangement. For each sample, productive Simpson clonality was calculated as the square root of Simpson's diversity index across productive rearrangements. TCRdb holds this immuneACCESS table with in-frame rearrangements only. Some clones are missing; in checked studies, unresolved V genes explain under half, and the rest has no known cause. Clone size and the V and J calls come from that table; the DNA yielded D and trimming. The sample records under 200,000 clones, about three quarters of which are singletons. The ten largest clones take up approximately 2.6% of the sample.

Whole blood was collected in K2EDTA tubes by collaborating institutions according to the institutions' own protocols. Collaborator samples were shipped for TCRbeta analysis as frozen whole blood, isolated PBMCs, or DNA extracted from either sample type. This clone was seen once. The clone's antigen remains unknown. One base away there is no much larger clone; base qualities are not given. The receptor was isolated from a man in his 70s with acute or convalescent COVID-19. Sequencing input: peripheral blood. Recombination connected TRBV19 to TRBJ2-5; no D gene can be assigned with confidence. CDR3 protein: CASSIDQTAQETQYF. The DNA is as follows: TGTGCCAGTAGTATAGATCAAACAGCTCAAGAGACCCAGTACTTC.